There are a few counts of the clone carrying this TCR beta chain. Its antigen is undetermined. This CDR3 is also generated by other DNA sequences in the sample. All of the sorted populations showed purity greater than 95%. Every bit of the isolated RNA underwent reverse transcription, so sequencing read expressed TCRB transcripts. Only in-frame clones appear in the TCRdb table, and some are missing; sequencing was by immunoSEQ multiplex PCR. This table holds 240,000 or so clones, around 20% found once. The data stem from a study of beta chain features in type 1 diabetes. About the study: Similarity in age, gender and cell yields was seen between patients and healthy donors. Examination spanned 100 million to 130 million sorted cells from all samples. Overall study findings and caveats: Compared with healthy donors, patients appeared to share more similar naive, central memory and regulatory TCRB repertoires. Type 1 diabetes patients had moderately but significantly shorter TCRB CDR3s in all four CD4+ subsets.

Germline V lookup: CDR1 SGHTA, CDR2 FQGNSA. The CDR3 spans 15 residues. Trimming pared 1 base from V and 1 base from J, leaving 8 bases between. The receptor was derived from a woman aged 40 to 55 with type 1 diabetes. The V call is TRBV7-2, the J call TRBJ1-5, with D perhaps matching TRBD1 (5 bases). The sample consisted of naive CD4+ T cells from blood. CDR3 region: CASSLDGGSNQPQHF. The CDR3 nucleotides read TGTGCCAGCAGCTTAGATGGGGGGAGCAATCAGCCCCAGCATTTT.